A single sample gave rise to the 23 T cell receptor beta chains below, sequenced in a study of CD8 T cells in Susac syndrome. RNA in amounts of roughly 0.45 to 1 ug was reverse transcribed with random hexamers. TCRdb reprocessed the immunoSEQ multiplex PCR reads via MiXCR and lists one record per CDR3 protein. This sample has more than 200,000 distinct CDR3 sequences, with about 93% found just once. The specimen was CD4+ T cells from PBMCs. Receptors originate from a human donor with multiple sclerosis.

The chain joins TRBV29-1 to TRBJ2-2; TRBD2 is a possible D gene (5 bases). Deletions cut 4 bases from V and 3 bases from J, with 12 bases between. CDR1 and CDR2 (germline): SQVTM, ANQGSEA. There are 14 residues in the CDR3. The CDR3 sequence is CSVVVGVDTGELFF. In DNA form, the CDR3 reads TGCAGCGTTGTGGTGGGAGTGGACACCGGGGAGCTGTTTTTT.

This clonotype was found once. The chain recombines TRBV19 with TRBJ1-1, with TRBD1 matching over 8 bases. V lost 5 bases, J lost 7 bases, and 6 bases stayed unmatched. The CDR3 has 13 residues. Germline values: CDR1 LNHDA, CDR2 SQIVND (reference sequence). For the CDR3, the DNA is TGTGCCAGTAGTTCGGGGACAGGTCGTGAAGCTTTCTTT. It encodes CASSSGTGREAFF.

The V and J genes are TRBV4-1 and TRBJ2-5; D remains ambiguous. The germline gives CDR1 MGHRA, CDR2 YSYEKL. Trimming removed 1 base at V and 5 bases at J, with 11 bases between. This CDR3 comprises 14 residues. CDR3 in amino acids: CASSQGMISETQYF. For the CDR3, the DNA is TGCGCCAGCAGCCAAGGGATGATTTCGGAGACCCAGTACTTC.

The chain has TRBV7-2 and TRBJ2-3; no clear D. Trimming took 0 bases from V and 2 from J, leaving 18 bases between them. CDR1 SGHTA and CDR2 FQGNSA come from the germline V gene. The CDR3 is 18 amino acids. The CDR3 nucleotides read TGTGCCAGCAGCTTAGCGGGATTGGCCCCTCCGCCCACAGATACGCAGTATTTT. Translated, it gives CASSLAGLAPPPTDTQYF. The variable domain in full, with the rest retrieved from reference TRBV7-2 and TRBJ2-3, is GAGVSQSPSNKVTEKGKDVELRCDPISGHTALYWYRQSLGQGLEFLIYFQGNSAPDKSGLPSDRFSAERTGGSVSTLTIQRTQQEDSAVYLCASSLAGLAPPPTDTQYFGPGTRLTVL.

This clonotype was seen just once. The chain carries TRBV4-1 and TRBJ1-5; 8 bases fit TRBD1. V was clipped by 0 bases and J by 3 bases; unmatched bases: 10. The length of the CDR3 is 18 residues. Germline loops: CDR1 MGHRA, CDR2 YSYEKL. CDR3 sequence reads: CASSQEGGDRGYNQPQHF. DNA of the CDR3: TGCGCCAGCAGCCAAGAGGGTGGAGACAGGGGTTACAATCAGCCCCAGCATTTT.

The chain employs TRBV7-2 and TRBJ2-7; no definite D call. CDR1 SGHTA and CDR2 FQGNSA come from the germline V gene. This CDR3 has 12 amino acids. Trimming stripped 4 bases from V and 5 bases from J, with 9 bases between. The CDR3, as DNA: TGTGCCAGCAGCTCGTACTTGCACGAGCAGTACTTC. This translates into CASSSYLHEQYF. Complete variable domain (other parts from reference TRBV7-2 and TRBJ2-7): GAGVSQSPSNKVTEKGKDVELRCDPISGHTALYWYRQSLGQGLEFLIYFQGNSAPDKSGLPSDRFSAERTGGSVSTLTIQRTQQEDSAVYLCASSSYLHEQYFGPGTRLTVT.

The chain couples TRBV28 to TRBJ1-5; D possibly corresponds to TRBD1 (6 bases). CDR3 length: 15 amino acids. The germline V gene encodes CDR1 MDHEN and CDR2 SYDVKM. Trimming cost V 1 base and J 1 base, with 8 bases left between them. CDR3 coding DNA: TGTGCCAGCAGTTTATCGGGGGCAAGCAATCAGCCCCAGCATTTT. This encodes CASSLSGASNQPQHF.

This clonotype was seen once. The chain's CDR3 is CASSLAGQLNEKLFF. The CDR3 bases are TGTGCCAGCAGCTTAGCAGGGCAGCTGAATGAAAAACTGTTTTTT. The V gene is TRBV7-8, the J gene TRBJ1-4; the D is unclear. CDR1 is SGHVS and CDR2 is FQNEAQ in the germline V gene. This CDR3 comprises 15 residues. Trimming took 0 bases from V and 5 from J, leaving 10 bases between them.

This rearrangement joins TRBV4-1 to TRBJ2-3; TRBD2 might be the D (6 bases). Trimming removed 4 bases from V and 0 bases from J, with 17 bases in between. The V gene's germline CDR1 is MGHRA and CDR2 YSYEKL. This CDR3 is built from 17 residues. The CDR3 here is CASSPFRRGSSTDTQYF. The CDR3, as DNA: TGCGCCAGCAGCCCCTTTCGGAGGGGTTCTAGCACAGATACGCAGTATTTT.

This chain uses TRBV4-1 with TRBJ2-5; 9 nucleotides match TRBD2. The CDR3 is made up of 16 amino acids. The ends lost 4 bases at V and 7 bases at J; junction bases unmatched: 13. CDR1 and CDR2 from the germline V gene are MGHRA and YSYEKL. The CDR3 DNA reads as TGCGCCAGCAGCCCCGGAGACTCAGCGGGGGGTCGGACCCAGTACTTC. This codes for CASSPGDSAGGRTQYF.

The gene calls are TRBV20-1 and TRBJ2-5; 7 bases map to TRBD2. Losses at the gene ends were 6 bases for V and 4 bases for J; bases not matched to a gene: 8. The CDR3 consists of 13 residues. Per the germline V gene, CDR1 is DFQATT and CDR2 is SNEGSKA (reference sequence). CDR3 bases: TGCAGTGCCCTCGGGGAGGGCGGAGAGACCCAGTACTTC. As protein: CSALGEGGETQYF.

As DNA, the CDR3 is TGCAGTGCTACCCCCGGACAGGGGGCGAGTTACTACGAGCAGTACGTC. It yields the protein CSATPGQGASYYEQYV. V and J are TRBV20-1 and TRBJ2-7; 11 bases line up with TRBD1. CDR1 is DFQATT, CDR2 SNEGSKA, per germline (reference sequence). The CDR3 is made up of 16 amino acids. Unmatched junction bases numbered 11, after V lost 4 bases and J lost 3 bases.

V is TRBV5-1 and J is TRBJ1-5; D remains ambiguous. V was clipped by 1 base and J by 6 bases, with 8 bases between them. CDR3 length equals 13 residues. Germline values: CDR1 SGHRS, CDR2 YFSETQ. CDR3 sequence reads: CASSLSSGQPQHF. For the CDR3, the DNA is TGCGCCAGCAGCTTGTCATCCGGTCAGCCCCAGCATTTT.

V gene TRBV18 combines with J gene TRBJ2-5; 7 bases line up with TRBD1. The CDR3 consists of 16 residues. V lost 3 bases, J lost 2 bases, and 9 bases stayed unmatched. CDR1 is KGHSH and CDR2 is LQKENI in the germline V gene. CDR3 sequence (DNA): TGTGCCAGCTCACCGACAGGGTTGGTTTCTCAAGAGACCCAGTACTTC. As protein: CASSPTGLVSQETQYF.

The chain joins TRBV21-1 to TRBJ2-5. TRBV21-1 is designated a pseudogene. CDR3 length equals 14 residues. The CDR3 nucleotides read TGTGCCAGCAGCAAAGCCAGGGACCAAGAGACCCAGTACTTC. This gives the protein CASSKARDQETQYF.

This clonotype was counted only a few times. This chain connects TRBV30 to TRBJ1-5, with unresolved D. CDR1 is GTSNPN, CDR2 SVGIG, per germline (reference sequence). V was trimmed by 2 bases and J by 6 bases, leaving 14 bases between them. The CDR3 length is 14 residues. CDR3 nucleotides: TGTGCCTGGAGTCCCCCCACCTCTCGTCAGCCCCAGCATTTT. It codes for CAWSPPTSRQPQHF.

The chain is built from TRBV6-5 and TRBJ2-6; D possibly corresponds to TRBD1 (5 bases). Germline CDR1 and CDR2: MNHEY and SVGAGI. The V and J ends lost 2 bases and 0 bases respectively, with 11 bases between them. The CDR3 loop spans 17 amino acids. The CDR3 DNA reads TGTGCCAGCAGTTACGGCAGGGTGGTCTCTGGGGCCAACGTCCTGACTTTC. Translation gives CASSYGRVVSGANVLTF.

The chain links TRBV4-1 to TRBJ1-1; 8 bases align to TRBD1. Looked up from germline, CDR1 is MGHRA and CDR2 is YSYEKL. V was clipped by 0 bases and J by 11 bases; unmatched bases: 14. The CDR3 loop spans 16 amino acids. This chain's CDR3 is CASSQETGAVPRSAFF. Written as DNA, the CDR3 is TGCGCCAGCAGCCAAGAGACAGGGGCGGTCCCACGGTCGGCTTTCTTT.

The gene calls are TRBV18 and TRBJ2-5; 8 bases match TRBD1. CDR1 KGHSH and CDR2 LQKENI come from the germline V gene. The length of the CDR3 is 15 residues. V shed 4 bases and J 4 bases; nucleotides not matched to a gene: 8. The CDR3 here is CASSRNRGFGETQYF. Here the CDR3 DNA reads TGTGCCAGCTCACGAAACAGGGGGTTCGGAGAGACCCAGTACTTC. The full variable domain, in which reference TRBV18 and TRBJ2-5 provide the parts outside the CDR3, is NAGVMQNPRHLVRRRGQEARLRCSPMKGHSHVYWYRQLPEEGLKFMVYLQKENIIDESGMPKERFSAEFPKEGPSILRIQQVVRGDSAAYFCASSRNRGFGETQYFGPGTRLLVL.

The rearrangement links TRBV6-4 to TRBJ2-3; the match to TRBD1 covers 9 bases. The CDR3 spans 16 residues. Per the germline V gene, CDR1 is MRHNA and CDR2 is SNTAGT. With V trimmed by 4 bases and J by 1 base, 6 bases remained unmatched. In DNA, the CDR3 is TGTGCCAGCAGTGTCTTACAGGGGGCGGGCACAGATACGCAGTATTTT. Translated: CASSVLQGAGTDTQYF.

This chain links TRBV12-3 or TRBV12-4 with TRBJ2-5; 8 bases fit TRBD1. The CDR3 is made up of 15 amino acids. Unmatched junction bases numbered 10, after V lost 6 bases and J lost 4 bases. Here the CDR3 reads CASRPTTGVGETQYF. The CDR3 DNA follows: TGTGCCAGCAGGCCCACGACAGGGGTGGGAGAGACCCAGTACTTC.

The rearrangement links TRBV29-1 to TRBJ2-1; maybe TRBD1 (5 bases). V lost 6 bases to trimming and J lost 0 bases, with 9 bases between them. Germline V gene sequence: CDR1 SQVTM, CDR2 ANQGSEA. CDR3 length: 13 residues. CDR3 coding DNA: TGCAGCGTCGATGACAGCTCCTACAATGAGCAGTTCTTC. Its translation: CSVDDSSYNEQFF.

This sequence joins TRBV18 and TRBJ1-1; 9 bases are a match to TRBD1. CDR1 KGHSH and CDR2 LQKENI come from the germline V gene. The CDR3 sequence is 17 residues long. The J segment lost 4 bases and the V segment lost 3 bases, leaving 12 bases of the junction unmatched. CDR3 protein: CASSPASRQGVGTEAFF. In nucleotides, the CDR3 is TGTGCCAGCTCACCTGCTTCGAGACAGGGGGTCGGCACTGAAGCTTTCTTT.